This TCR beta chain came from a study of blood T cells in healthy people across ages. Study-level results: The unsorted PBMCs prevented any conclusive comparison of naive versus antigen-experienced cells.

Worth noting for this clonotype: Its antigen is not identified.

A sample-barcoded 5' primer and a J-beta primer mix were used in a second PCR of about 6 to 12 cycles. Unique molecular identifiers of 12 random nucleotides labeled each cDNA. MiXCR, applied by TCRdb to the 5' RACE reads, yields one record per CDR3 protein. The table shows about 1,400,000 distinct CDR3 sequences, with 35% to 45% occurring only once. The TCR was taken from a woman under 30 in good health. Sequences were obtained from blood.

The CDR3 region has the DNA TGCAGTAGCCGAGGGAGCGGGCCCTTGGGTGAGCAGTTCTTC. It codes for CSSRGSGPLGEQFF. The rearrangement joins TRBV20-1 to TRBJ2-1; tentatively, D is TRBD2 (6 bases). The CDR3 totals 14 residues. CDR1 and CDR2 from the germline V gene are DFQATT and SNEGSKA (reference sequence). Trimming pared 8 bases from V and 9 bases from J, leaving 23 bases between.